This TCR beta chain was observed in a study of T cell repertoires in cytomegalovirus infection (dated by TCRdb to the late 2010s). About the full investigation: The peptide stimulations were aimed at well-studied HLA-B-restricted epitopes as well as recently identified HLA-C-restricted CMV epitopes, whose presentation resists viral immunomodulation. The HLA type of each donor mattered for the analysis, because public TCR beta signatures pointed to carriage of CMV infection along with the matching HLA type. Here is what the overall study found, with its caveats: In both this cohort and an independent roughly 330-donor cohort, the cumulative frequency of public TCR beta family members distinguished carriers of CMV infection plus the relevant HLA type. In the ex vivo response, HLA-C-restricted CMV-specific TCR beta clonotypes were dominant, and in two of eight donors the single most frequent clonotype came from this HLA-C-restricted group.

CDR1 and CDR2 are read off the germline V gene as SGHVT and SQSDAQ. Trimming takes 1 base off V and 3 bases off J; junction bases not matched to a gene: 6. Taken from cysteine to phenylalanine, the CDR3 has 16 residues. Of the read, only the CDR3 DNA is kept; its 48 bases are in frame from base 1. Sequencing was performed on an Illumina HiSeq 1500. TCRdb ran its own pipeline on the public reads, namely fastp trimming at Q25 and MiXCR clone calling, and kept in-frame beta chains. Rows are combined by CDR3 protein, so each entry shows the most common genes and DNA. A total of 550,000 to 850,000 distinct CDR3 sequences appear in this sample, roughly 36% of them only once. Of the sample, about 20% is held by the ten largest clones. This clonotype was seen more than once but under ten times. The clone's antigen remains unknown. No base-level quality is on record; no much larger clone is a single base apart.

Reading the label with the study, this specimen's treatment or condition is: in vitro stimulation with specific CMV peptide epitopes to enrich CMV-specific T cells. The rearrangement joined TRBV7-4 to TRBJ1-5, and 7 junctional nucleotides match TRBD1. The specimen was cultured PBMCs, collected from culture after CMV antigen stimulation. This TCR was recovered from a human donor in good health (CMV status not recorded). Some clones in this sample may be carry-over from other donors' samples. Here the CDR3 is given as CASSLGADRFNQPQHF. The sequence in DNA is TGTGCCAGCAGCTTAGGCGCGGACAGGTTCAATCAGCCCCAGCATTTT.